This record looks at one T cell receptor (beta chain) sequence and its context. Its target is unknown. The source of the sample is a study of molecular identifiers for immune sequencing clone quantification. Study conclusions and caveats: Jurkat TCR RNA spiked in from one cell could reportedly be detected among some 980,000 naive cells. Over 97% of effector molecules, but under 1% in naive cells, were held by clones with more than 20 RNA copies.

Germline CDR1 reads MGHRA; CDR2 reads YSYEKL. V dropped 4 bases and J dropped 2 bases, with 9 bases sitting between them. CDR3 size: 13 residues. TCRdb reprocessed the PCR reads via MiXCR and lists one record per CDR3 protein. Found here are 68,000 or so distinct CDR3 sequences, 15% to 20% of them singletons; the top ten hold around 1.6%. The clonotype was recovered from a human donor in good health. Some libraries in this study had Jurkat cell RNA spiked in. The chain has TRBV4-1 and TRBJ2-7, with unresolved D. Sequencing was performed on naive CD8+ T cells from blood, with Jurkat cell RNA spiked in. Documented subset: FACS-sorted CD8+CD4-CCR7+CD45RA+ naive T cells. The CDR3 is CASSPSTPYEQYF. In nucleotides, the CDR3 is TGCGCCAGCAGCCCCTCAACCCCCTACGAGCAGTACTTC.